This is a list of T cell receptor beta chains from one sample in a study of blood T cell repertoires in COVID-19. Assay: immunoSEQ multiplex PCR; the TCRdb copy retains only in-frame clones and omits some. The sample carries about 250,000 clones, 70% to 90% recorded once. The sample comprised peripheral blood. Source of these receptors: a woman in her twenties or thirties with COVID-19, enrolled during active disease. Both conserved end residues are part of each CDR3. The D gene is left open where the match is weak. Rows give clone size only sometimes, using once, few, many, or a class for an expanded clone.

V gene	clone size	J gene	D gene	CDR3 protein	CDR3 DNA
TRBV4-1	.	TRBJ2-2	.	CASSPDEGGGADTGELFF	TGCGCCAGCAGCCCGGATGAGGGCGGAGGGGCGGACACCGGGGAGCTGTTTTTT
TRBV6-5	.	TRBJ2-3	TRBD1	CASSKGTGITDTQYF	TGTGCCAGCAGTAAGGGGACAGGGATTACAGATACGCAGTATTTT
TRBV6-2/TRBV6-3	.	TRBJ2-5	TRBD1	CASSRQGLETQYF	TGTGCCAGCAGTCGACAGGGCTTGGAGACCCAGTACTTC
TRBV30	.	TRBJ2-3	.	CAWMTPGTRSSTDTQYF	TGTGCCTGGATGACCCCCGGGACACGTTCTAGCACAGATACGCAGTATTTT
TRBV4-3	once	TRBJ1-3	.	CASSQDGAGLGDTIYF	TGCGCCAGCAGCCAAGATGGGGCAGGACTAGGAGACACCATATATTTT
TRBV6-4	many	TRBJ2-6	.	CASTPQANSGANVLTF	TGTGCCAGCACCCCACAGGCGAACTCTGGGGCCAACGTCCTGACTTTC
TRBV27	few	TRBJ1-2	.	CASSLEPLWGGGVYGYTF	TGTGCCAGCAGTTTAGAACCCCTTTGGGGAGGAGGGGTCTATGGCTACACCTTC
TRBV4-2	once	TRBJ1-2	TRBD1	CASSLDRGAKGYTF	TGTGCCAGCAGCCTGGACAGGGGTGCTAAAGGCTACACCTTC
TRBV6-6	.	TRBJ2-1	TRBD1	CASRRGTGGADEQFF	TGTGCCAGCCGGAGAGGGACAGGGGGCGCGGATGAGCAGTTCTTC
TRBV27	.	TRBJ2-2	.	CASSSQTGELFF	TGTGCCAGCAGTTCCCAAACCGGGGAGCTGTTTTTT
TRBV5-5	.	TRBJ1-5	.	CASNPGLGDSNQPQHF	TGTGCCAGCAACCCGGGCCTGGGAGATAGCAATCAGCCCCAGCATTTT
TRBV7-9	many	TRBJ1-1	.	CASLQVARNTEAFF	TGTGCCAGCCTCCAGGTCGCCAGGAACACTGAAGCTTTCTTT
TRBV28	.	TRBJ1-3	.	CASSLWRGSGNTIYF	TGTGCCAGCAGTTTATGGCGGGGGTCTGGAAACACCATATATTTT
TRBV6-4	.	TRBJ2-3	TRBD1	CASSATGGTDTQYF	TGTGCCAGCAGTGCAACAGGGGGCACAGATACGCAGTATTTT
TRBV27	.	TRBJ1-2	TRBD1	CASTKSRDRNYGYTF	TGTGCCAGCACCAAATCTCGGGACAGAAACTATGGCTACACCTTC
TRBV6-5	.	TRBJ1-2	TRBD1	CASSTSPDRAHGYTF	TGTGCCAGCAGTACCTCCCCGGACAGGGCTCATGGCTACACCTTC
TRBV5-1	.	TRBJ2-7	.	CASSLDQGGSYEQYF	TGCGCCAGCAGCTTGGATCAGGGGGGCTCCTACGAGCAGTACTTC
TRBV7-2	.	TRBJ1-3	TRBD1	CASSLTGNYGNTIYF	TGTGCCAGCAGCTTGACAGGGAATTATGGAAACACCATATATTTT
TRBV27	.	TRBJ2-4	.	CASRGELGGKNIQYF	TGTGCCAGCAGAGGAGAACTAGGCGGCAAAAACATTCAGTACTTC
TRBV6-5	.	TRBJ2-1	TRBD2	CASTPRLAGYNEQFF	TGTGCCAGCACCCCCAGACTAGCGGGGTACAATGAGCAGTTCTTC
TRBV2	.	TRBJ2-3	TRBD1	CASVGWDRSTDTQYF	TGTGCCAGCGTTGGCTGGGACAGGAGCACAGATACGCAGTATTTT
TRBV5-1	.	TRBJ2-5	TRBD1	CASSFEIRTGKETQYF	TGCGCCAGCAGCTTTGAAATCAGGACAGGGAAAGAGACCCAGTACTTC
TRBV2	.	TRBJ2-3	TRBD2	CASRLGLARVITDTQYF	TGTGCCAGTCGTCTGGGACTAGCGAGAGTGATCACAGATACGCAGTATTTT
TRBV15	.	TRBJ2-7	.	CATSRDYRDSYEQYF	TGTGCCACCAGCAGAGACTACCGGGACTCCTACGAGCAGTACTTC
TRBV6-1	.	TRBJ2-5	TRBD2	CASRTSGSTQETQYF	TGTGCCAGCAGGACTAGCGGGAGTACTCAAGAGACCCAGTACTTC
TRBV7-2	.	TRBJ2-1	TRBD1	CASSLGRTGGRQFF	TGTGCCAGCAGCTTAGGAAGGACAGGGGGAAGGCAGTTCTTC
TRBV28	.	TRBJ1-2	.	CASSFLGAYGYTF	TGTGCCAGCAGTTTTCTGGGGGCATATGGCTACACCTTC